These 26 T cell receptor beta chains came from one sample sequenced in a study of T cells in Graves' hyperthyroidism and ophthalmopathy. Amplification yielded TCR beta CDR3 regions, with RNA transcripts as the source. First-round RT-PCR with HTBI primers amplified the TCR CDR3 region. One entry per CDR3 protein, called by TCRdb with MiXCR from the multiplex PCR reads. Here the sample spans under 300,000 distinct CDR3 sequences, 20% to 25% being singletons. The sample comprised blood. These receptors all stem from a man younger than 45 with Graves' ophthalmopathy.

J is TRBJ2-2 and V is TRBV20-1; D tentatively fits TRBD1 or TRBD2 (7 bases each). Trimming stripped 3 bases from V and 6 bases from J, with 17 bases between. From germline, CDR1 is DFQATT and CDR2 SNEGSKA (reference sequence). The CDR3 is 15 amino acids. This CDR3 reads CSASRGGIGPGELFF. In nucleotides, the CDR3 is TGCAGTGCTAGCAGGGGGGGCATCGGCCCCGGGGAGCTGTTTTTT.

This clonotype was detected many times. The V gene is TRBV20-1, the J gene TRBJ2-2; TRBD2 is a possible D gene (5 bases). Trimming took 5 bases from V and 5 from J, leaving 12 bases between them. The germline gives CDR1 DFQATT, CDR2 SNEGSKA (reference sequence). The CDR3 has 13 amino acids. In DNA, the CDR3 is TGCAGTGCTGACCGGGAAGGAACCGGGGAGCTGTTTTTT. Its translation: CSADREGTGELFF.

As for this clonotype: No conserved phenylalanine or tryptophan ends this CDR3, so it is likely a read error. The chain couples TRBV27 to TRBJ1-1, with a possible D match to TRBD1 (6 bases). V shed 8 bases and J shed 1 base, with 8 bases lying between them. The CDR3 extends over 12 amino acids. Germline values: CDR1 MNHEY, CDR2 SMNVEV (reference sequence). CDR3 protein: CASGRGNTEAFL. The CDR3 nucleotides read TGTGCCAGCGGCAGGGGGAACACTGAAGCTTTCCTT.

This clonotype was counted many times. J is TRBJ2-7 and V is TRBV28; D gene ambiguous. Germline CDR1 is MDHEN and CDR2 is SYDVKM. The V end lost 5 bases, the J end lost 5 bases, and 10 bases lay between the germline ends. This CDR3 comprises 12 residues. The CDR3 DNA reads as TGTGCCAGCAGTACCTCAAGGAACGAGCAGTACTTC. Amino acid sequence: CASSTSRNEQYF.

CDR3 loop: CSASSPSGATRRNQPQHF. The CDR3 DNA follows: TGCAGTGCTAGTTCCCCCTCAGGGGCAACCCGAAGGAATCAGCCCCAGCATTTT. V is TRBV20-1 and J is TRBJ1-5; maybe TRBD1 (6 bases). The V gene's germline CDR1 is DFQATT and CDR2 SNEGSKA (reference sequence). Trimming took 3 bases from V and 4 from J, leaving 25 bases between them. The CDR3 totals 18 residues.

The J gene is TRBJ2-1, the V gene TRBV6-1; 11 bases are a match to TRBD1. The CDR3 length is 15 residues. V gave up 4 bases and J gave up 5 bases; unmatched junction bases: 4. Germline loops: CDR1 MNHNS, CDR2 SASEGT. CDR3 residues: CASSARDRGNNEQFF. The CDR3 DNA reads TGTGCCAGCAGTGCCCGGGACAGGGGGAACAATGAGCAGTTCTTC.

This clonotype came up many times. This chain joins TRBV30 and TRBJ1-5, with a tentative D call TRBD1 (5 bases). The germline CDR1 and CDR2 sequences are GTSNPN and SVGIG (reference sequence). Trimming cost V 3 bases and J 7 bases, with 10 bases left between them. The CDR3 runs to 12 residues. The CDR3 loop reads CAWSVRGQPQHF. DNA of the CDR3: TGTGCCTGGAGCGTCCGGGGGCAGCCCCAGCATTTT.

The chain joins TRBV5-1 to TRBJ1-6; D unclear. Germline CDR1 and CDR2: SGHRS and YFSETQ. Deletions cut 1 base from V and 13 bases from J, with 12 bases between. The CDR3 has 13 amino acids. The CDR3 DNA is TGCGCCAGCAGCTTGAGAGGGAGTTCCCCCCTCCACTTT. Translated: CASSLRGSSPLHF.

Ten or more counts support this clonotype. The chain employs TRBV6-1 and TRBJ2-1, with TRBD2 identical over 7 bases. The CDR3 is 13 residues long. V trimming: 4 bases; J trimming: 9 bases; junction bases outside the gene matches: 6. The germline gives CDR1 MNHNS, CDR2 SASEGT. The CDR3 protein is CASSGTGGGEQFF. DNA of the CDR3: TGTGCCAGCAGTGGGACGGGAGGCGGTGAGCAGTTCTTC.

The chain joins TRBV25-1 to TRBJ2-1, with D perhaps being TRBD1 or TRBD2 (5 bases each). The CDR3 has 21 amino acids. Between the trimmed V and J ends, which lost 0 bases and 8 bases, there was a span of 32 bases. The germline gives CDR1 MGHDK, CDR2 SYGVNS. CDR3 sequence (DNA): TGTGCCAGCAGTGAATATCAGGGCTCGCCCTTAACGGGTCCTAGCAAAGATGAGCAGTTCTTC. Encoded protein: CASSEYQGSPLTGPSKDEQFF.

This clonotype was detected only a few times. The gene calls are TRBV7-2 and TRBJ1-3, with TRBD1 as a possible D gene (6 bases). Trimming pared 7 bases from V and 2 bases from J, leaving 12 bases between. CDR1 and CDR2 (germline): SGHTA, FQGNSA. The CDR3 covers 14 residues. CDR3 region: CASKSGTTGNTIYF. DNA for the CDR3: TGTGCCAGCAAATCCGGGACAACTGGAAACACCATATATTTT.

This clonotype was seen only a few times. This CDR3 is CATSRDQYEQYF. Written as DNA, the CDR3 is TGTGCCACCAGCAGAGATCAGTACGAGCAGTACTTC. The chain uses TRBV15 and TRBJ2-7; D gene unclear. This CDR3 has 12 amino acids. Germline CDR1 LNHNV, CDR2 YYDKDF (reference sequence). The ends were cut back, 0 bases at V and 4 bases at J, with 4 bases in the middle.

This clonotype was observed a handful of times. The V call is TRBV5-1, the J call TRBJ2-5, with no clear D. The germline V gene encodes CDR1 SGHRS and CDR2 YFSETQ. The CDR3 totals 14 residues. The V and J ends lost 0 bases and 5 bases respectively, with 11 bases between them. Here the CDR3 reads CASSLERSVETQYF. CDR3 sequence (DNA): TGCGCCAGCAGCTTGGAACGGTCTGTGGAGACCCAGTACTTC.

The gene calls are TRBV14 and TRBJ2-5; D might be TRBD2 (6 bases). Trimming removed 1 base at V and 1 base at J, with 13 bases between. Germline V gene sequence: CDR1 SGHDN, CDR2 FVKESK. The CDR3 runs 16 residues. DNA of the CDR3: TGTGCCAGCAGCCAAGGCCCCCTAGCGTTCCAAGAGACCCAGTACTTC. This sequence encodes CASSQGPLAFQETQYF.

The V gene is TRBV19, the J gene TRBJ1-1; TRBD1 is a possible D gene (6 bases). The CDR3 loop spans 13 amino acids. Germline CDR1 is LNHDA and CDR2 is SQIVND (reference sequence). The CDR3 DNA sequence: TGTGCGACCACAAGAGACAGGACCACTGAAGCTTTCTTT. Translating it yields CATTRDRTTEAFF.

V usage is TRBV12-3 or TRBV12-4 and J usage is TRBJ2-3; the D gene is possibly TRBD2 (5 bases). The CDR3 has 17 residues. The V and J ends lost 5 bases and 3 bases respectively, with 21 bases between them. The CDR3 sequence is CASSPIRVGVGTDTQYF. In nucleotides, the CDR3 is TGTGCCAGCAGTCCAATTAGGGTCGGGGTGGGGACAGATACGCAGTATTTT.

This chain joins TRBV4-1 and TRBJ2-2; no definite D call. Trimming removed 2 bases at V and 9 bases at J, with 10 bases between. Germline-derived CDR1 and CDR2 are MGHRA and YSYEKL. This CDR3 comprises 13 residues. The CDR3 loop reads CASSQHGQRELFF. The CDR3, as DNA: TGCGCCAGCAGCCAACACGGTCAGAGGGAGCTGTTTTTT.

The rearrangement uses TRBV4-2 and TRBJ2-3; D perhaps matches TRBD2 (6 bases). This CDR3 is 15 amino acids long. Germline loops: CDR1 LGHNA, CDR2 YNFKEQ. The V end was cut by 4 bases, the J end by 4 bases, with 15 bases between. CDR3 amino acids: CASSLMTSGADTQYF. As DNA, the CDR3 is TGTGCCAGCAGCCTAATGACTAGTGGTGCAGATACGCAGTATTTT.

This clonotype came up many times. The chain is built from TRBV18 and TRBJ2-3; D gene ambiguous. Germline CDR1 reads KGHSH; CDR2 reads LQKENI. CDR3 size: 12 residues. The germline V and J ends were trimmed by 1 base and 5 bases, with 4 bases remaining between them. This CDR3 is CASSPREDTQYF. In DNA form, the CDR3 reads TGTGCCAGCTCACCACGGGAAGATACGCAGTATTTT.

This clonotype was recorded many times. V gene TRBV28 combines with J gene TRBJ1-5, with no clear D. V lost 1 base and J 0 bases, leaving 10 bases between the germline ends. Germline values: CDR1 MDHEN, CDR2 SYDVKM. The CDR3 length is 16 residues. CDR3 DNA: TGTGCCAGCAGTTTATCGAGCAAGGGTAGCAATCAGCCCCAGCATTTT. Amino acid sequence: CASSLSSKGSNQPQHF.

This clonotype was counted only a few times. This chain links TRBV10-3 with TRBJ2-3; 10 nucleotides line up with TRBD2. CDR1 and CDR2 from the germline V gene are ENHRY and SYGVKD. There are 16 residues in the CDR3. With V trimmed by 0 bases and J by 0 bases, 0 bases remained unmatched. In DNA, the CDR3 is TGTGCCATCAGTGAGTCGACTAGCGGGAGCACAGATACGCAGTATTTT. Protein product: CAISESTSGSTDTQYF.

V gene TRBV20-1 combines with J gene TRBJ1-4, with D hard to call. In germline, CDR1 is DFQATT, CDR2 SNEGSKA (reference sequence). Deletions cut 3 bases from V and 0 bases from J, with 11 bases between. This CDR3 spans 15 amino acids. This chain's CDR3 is CSASPRVATNEKLFF. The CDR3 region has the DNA TGCAGTGCTAGCCCTCGAGTGGCAACTAATGAAAAACTGTTTTTT.

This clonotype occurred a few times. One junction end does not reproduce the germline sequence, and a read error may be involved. The CDR3 sequence is CASESRGASCEQYF. The CDR3 DNA reads as TGTGCCAGCGAGTCGAGGGGTGCCTCCTGCGAGCAGTACTTC. The chain couples TRBV2 to TRBJ2-7; D possibly uses TRBD1 or TRBD2 (5 bases each). Germline V CDR1 and CDR2: SNHLY, FYNNEI. CDR3 length: 14 amino acids.

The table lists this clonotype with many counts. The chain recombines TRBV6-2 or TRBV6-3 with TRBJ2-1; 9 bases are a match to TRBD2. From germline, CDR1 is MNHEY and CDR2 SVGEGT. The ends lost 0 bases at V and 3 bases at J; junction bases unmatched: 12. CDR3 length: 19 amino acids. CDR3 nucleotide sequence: TGTGCCAGCAGTTACTCGACCCGATCTAGCGGGATGATCTACAATGAGCAGTTCTTC. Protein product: CASSYSTRSSGMIYNEQFF.

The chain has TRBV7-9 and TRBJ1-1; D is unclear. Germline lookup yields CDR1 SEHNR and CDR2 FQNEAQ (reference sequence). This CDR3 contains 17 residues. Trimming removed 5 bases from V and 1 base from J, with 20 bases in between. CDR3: CASSAPDFVGSNTEAFF. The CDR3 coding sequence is TGTGCCAGCAGCGCCCCTGATTTTGTGGGATCGAACACTGAAGCTTTCTTT.

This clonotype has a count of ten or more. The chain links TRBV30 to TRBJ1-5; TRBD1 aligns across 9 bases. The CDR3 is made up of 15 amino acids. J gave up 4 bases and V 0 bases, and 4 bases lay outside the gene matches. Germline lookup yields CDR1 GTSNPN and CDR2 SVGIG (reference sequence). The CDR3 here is CAWSVQGQGNQPQHF. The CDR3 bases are TGTGCCTGGAGTGTACAGGGACAGGGTAATCAGCCCCAGCATTTT.